This is a list of T cell receptor beta chains from one sample in a study of blood T cell repertoires in COVID-19. Method: immunoSEQ multiplex PCR; TCRdb's copy keeps in-frame clones and lacks some. Here the sample spans approximately 140,000 clones, around four fifths being singletons. Sequenced sample: peripheral blood. These receptors were obtained from a middle-aged woman with active or convalescent COVID-19. Each CDR3 is given with its conserved first and last residue. The order of the fields is clone size, J gene, D gene, V gene, CDR3 DNA, CDR3 protein. The D gene is left open where the match is weak. Clone size is not always given. Where it is, it says once, few, many or a class for expanded clones.

clone_size: few; j_call: TRBJ2-2; d_call: TRBD1; v_call: TRBV11-2; cdr3_nt: TGTGCCAGCAGCTTAAGACAGGGATTGATTTTGAACACCGGGGAGCTGTTTTTT; cdr3_aa: CASSLRQGLILNTGELFF
clone_size: -; j_call: TRBJ1-2; d_call: -; v_call: TRBV27; cdr3_nt: TGTGCCAGCAGTTCCGGCGGGGCATCGAGGCGCACCTTC; cdr3_aa: CASSSGGASRRTF
clone_size: -; j_call: TRBJ2-6; d_call: -; v_call: TRBV10-3; cdr3_nt: TGTGCCATCAGCCAGGGGACGACGAGCTCTGGGGCCAACGTCCTGACTTTC; cdr3_aa: CAISQGTTSSGANVLTF
clone_size: -; j_call: TRBJ2-6; d_call: TRBD2; v_call: TRBV7-9; cdr3_nt: TGTGCCAGCAGCCCGCCTAGCGGGTCTGGGGCCAACGTCCTGACTTTC; cdr3_aa: CASSPPSGSGANVLTF
clone_size: -; j_call: TRBJ2-6; d_call: TRBD1; v_call: TRBV5-6; cdr3_nt: TGTGCCAGCAGCATCGGGACAGGGGGCTCTGGGGCCAACGTCCTGACTTTC; cdr3_aa: CASSIGTGGSGANVLTF
clone_size: once; j_call: TRBJ2-5; d_call: TRBD2; v_call: TRBV6-1; cdr3_nt: TGTGCCAGCAGTGAACTGGTGGGAGGGCCGAAGACCCAGTACTTC; cdr3_aa: CASSELVGGPKTQYF
clone_size: few; j_call: TRBJ2-1; d_call: -; v_call: TRBV27; cdr3_nt: TGTGCCAGCAGTTTATTGTTGGGGGGCGCGGGGGCCAATGAGCAGTTCTTC; cdr3_aa: CASSLLLGGAGANEQFF
clone_size: -; j_call: TRBJ2-7; d_call: TRBD1; v_call: TRBV6-6; cdr3_nt: TGTGCCAGCAGTTCCTCGGGACAGGGGGCAGACTACGAGCAGTACTTC; cdr3_aa: CASSSSGQGADYEQYF
clone_size: few; j_call: TRBJ1-2; d_call: TRBD1; v_call: TRBV29-1; cdr3_nt: TGCAGCGTCGCTGAGGGGACAGTCTATGGCTACACCTTC; cdr3_aa: CSVAEGTVYGYTF
clone_size: -; j_call: TRBJ2-7; d_call: TRBD2; v_call: TRBV13; cdr3_nt: TGTGCCAGCAGCCCGACGAGGTTGGGCGGGAGACTCTACGAGCAGTACTTC; cdr3_aa: CASSPTRLGGRLYEQYF
clone_size: -; j_call: TRBJ2-1; d_call: TRBD2; v_call: TRBV3-1/TRBV3-2; cdr3_nt: TGTGCCAGCAGCCCAGGACTAGCCGAGCAGTTCTTC; cdr3_aa: CASSPGLAEQFF
clone_size: -; j_call: TRBJ1-6; d_call: -; v_call: TRBV7-9; cdr3_nt: TGTGCCAGCAGCTTAACAGTGCCGCCCCTCCACTTT; cdr3_aa: CASSLTVPPLHF
clone_size: -; j_call: TRBJ1-3; d_call: TRBD1; v_call: TRBV25-1; cdr3_nt: TGTGCCAGCAGTGCCCGACAGGGAGACACCATATATTTT; cdr3_aa: CASSARQGDTIYF
clone_size: -; j_call: TRBJ2-7; d_call: -; v_call: TRBV30; cdr3_nt: TGTGCCTGGAGTGGGCAATACGAGCAGTACTTC; cdr3_aa: CAWSGQYEQYF
clone_size: -; j_call: TRBJ1-2; d_call: TRBD1; v_call: TRBV6-5; cdr3_nt: TGTGCCAGCAGTCGGACAGGGAACGGCTATGGCTACACCTTC; cdr3_aa: CASSRTGNGYGYTF
clone_size: few; j_call: TRBJ1-2; d_call: TRBD1; v_call: TRBV27; cdr3_nt: TGTGCCAGCAGTTTACAGCAGGGGGTAAACTATGGCTACACCTTC; cdr3_aa: CASSLQQGVNYGYTF
clone_size: few; j_call: TRBJ1-2; d_call: -; v_call: TRBV3-1/TRBV3-2; cdr3_nt: TGTGCCAGCAGCCTCAATCGCCAGGCAAGAAACATTAACTATGGCTACACCTTC; cdr3_aa: CASSLNRQARNINYGYTF
clone_size: -; j_call: TRBJ2-5; d_call: TRBD2; v_call: TRBV7-7; cdr3_nt: TGTGCCAGCAGCCCGACTAGCGGGAGGCAAGAGACCCAGTACTTC; cdr3_aa: CASSPTSGRQETQYF
clone_size: -; j_call: TRBJ2-3; d_call: TRBD1; v_call: TRBV19; cdr3_nt: TGTGCCAGTAGTAAGGGGGCCCTGCAGGCAGATACGCAGTATTTT; cdr3_aa: CASSKGALQADTQYF
clone_size: -; j_call: TRBJ2-2; d_call: -; v_call: TRBV28; cdr3_nt: TGTGCCAGCAGTTTAGGGCAGGGAACTACCGGGGAGCTGTTTTTT; cdr3_aa: CASSLGQGTTGELFF
clone_size: -; j_call: TRBJ1-2; d_call: TRBD1; v_call: TRBV5-4; cdr3_nt: TGTGCCAGCAGCTTGGAGGACAGGGAAGATGGCTACACCTTC; cdr3_aa: CASSLEDREDGYTF
clone_size: -; j_call: TRBJ1-2; d_call: TRBD1; v_call: TRBV6-5; cdr3_nt: TGTGCCAGCAGTTACTCTGGACAGGGGGCCCCTTATGGCTACACCTTC; cdr3_aa: CASSYSGQGAPYGYTF
clone_size: few; j_call: TRBJ2-3; d_call: -; v_call: TRBV28; cdr3_nt: TGTGCCAGCAGTTCTCCCGGGACCCGGAGGGGAGATACGCAGTATTTT; cdr3_aa: CASSSPGTRRGDTQYF
clone_size: -; j_call: TRBJ1-3; d_call: -; v_call: TRBV18; cdr3_nt: TGTGCCAGCTCACCACGCGGGGAGGCTGGAAACACCATATATTTT; cdr3_aa: CASSPRGEAGNTIYF
clone_size: -; j_call: TRBJ2-6; d_call: TRBD1; v_call: TRBV10-2; cdr3_nt: TGCGCCAGCGGAAAACCGGGACAGGGGAGCTCTGGGGCCAACGTCCTGACTTTC; cdr3_aa: CASGKPGQGSSGANVLTF
clone_size: -; j_call: TRBJ2-7; d_call: -; v_call: TRBV9; cdr3_nt: TGTGCCAGCAGCCCAAGACAGAGCTCCTACGAGCAGTACTTC; cdr3_aa: CASSPRQSSYEQYF
clone_size: -; j_call: TRBJ1-6; d_call: -; v_call: TRBV6-2/TRBV6-3; cdr3_nt: TGTGCCAGCAGTTACGTCCACAAAAATGCAGCGTCACCCCTCCACTTT; cdr3_aa: CASSYVHKNAASPLHF
clone_size: -; j_call: TRBJ2-1; d_call: TRBD2; v_call: TRBV19; cdr3_nt: TGTGCCAGTAGTAAACTAGCGGGGGGCAGCTCCTACAATGAGCAGTTCTTC; cdr3_aa: CASSKLAGGSSYNEQFF
clone_size: once; j_call: TRBJ1-2; d_call: -; v_call: TRBV9; cdr3_nt: TGTGCCAGCAGCGTATCGGGGTTGACGGGCTACACCTTC; cdr3_aa: CASSVSGLTGYTF
clone_size: -; j_call: TRBJ1-1; d_call: TRBD1; v_call: TRBV6-2/TRBV6-3; cdr3_nt: TGTGCCAGCAGTTACAGCGGACAGGGAGGAGACACTGAAGCTTTCTTT; cdr3_aa: CASSYSGQGGDTEAFF
clone_size: -; j_call: TRBJ1-1; d_call: TRBD1; v_call: TRBV19; cdr3_nt: TGTGCCAGTAGAGATCGGGGACAGGGTCTCACTGAAGCTTTCTTT; cdr3_aa: CASRDRGQGLTEAFF
clone_size: -; j_call: TRBJ2-2; d_call: -; v_call: TRBV27; cdr3_nt: TGTGCCAGCAAAGGGGGAGGGGCCGGGGAGCTGTTTTTT; cdr3_aa: CASKGGGAGELFF
clone_size: -; j_call: TRBJ1-2; d_call: TRBD1; v_call: TRBV5-1; cdr3_nt: TGCGCCAGCAGTTACAGGGGGACAACGGAAGGCTACACCTTC; cdr3_aa: CASSYRGTTEGYTF
clone_size: -; j_call: TRBJ2-7; d_call: TRBD1; v_call: TRBV7-8; cdr3_nt: TGTGCCAGCAGCCCAGGATCGGGACAGGGAAGCGAGCAGTACTTC; cdr3_aa: CASSPGSGQGSEQYF
clone_size: -; j_call: TRBJ2-3; d_call: -; v_call: TRBV9; cdr3_nt: TGTGCCAGCAGCGTAGTCAGGGGAACAGATACGCAGTATTTT; cdr3_aa: CASSVVRGTDTQYF
clone_size: once; j_call: TRBJ2-3; d_call: -; v_call: TRBV6-1; cdr3_nt: TGTGCCAGCAGTGAGAGAGTAGATACGCAGTATTTT; cdr3_aa: CASSERVDTQYF
clone_size: -; j_call: TRBJ1-5; d_call: TRBD1; v_call: TRBV6-5; cdr3_nt: TGTGCCAGCAGGGGACAGATTAGCAATCAGCCCCAGCATTTT; cdr3_aa: CASRGQISNQPQHF
clone_size: -; j_call: TRBJ1-3; d_call: -; v_call: TRBV4-1; cdr3_nt: TGCGCCAGCAGCCAAGTAGTTTCTCGGGTTCTCTCTGGAAACACCATATATTTT; cdr3_aa: CASSQVVSRVLSGNTIYF
clone_size: -; j_call: TRBJ2-6; d_call: -; v_call: TRBV28; cdr3_nt: TGTGCCAGCAGTTCTTATTTCGGGGCTGGGGCCAACGTCCTGACTTTC; cdr3_aa: CASSSYFGAGANVLTF
clone_size: once; j_call: TRBJ1-1; d_call: -; v_call: TRBV18; cdr3_nt: TGTGCCAGCTCACCAGGACACCCTTCTGAAGCTTTCTTT; cdr3_aa: CASSPGHPSEAFF
clone_size: -; j_call: TRBJ2-7; d_call: TRBD2; v_call: TRBV11-2; cdr3_nt: TGTGCCAGCAGCTTCCGGCGGGAGGGCCTCTACGAGCAGTACTTC; cdr3_aa: CASSFRREGLYEQYF
clone_size: once; j_call: TRBJ2-1; d_call: TRBD2; v_call: TRBV12-5; cdr3_nt: TGTGCTAGTGGTCCCTCCCCGGGACTAGCGGGAGTCCATAATGAGCAGTTCTTC; cdr3_aa: CASGPSPGLAGVHNEQFF